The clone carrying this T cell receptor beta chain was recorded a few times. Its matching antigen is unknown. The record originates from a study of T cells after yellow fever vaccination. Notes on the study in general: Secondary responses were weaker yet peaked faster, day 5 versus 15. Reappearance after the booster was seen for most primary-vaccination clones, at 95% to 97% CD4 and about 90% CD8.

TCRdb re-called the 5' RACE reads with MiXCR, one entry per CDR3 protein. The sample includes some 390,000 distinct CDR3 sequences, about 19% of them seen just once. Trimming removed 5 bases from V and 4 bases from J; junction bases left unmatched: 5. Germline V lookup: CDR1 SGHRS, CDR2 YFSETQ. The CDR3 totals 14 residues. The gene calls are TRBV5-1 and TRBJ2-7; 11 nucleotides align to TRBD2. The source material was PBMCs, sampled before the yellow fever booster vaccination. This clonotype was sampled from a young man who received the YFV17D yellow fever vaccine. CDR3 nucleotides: TGCGCCAGCAGGCTCACTAGCGGGGGTTACGAGCAGTACTTC. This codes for CASRLTSGGYEQYF.